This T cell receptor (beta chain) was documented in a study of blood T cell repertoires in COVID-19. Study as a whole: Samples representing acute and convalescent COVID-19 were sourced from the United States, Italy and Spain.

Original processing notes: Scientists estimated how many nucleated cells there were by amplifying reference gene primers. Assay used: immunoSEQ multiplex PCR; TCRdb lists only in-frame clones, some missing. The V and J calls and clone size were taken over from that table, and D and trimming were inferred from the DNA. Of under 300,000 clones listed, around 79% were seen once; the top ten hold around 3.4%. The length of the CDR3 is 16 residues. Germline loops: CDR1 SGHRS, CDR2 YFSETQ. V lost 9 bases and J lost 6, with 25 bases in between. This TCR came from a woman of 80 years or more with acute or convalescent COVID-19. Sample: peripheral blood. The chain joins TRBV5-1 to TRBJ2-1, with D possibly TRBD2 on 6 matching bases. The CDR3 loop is CATTVEGTRGSNEQFF. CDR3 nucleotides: TGCGCCACGACAGTGGAGGGGACCCGGGGGTCCAATGAGCAGTTCTTC.